This T cell receptor (beta chain) was obtained from a study of metastatic and nonmetastatic thyroid tumors (dated by TCRdb to between 2020 and 2021). In terms of the full investigation: The researchers compared repertoires between peripheral blood samples and tumor or nodule tissue samples from patients with malignant or benign thyroid disease. General conclusions and limits of the study: TCR beta diversity was reported as significantly higher in malignant tumors than in benign nodules, in both blood and tumor samples.

None of the patients had been given any treatment before thyroid surgery. The study retrospectively analysed patient clinical samples collected from about 2011 to 2018 using T-cell receptor beta sequencing. Of note for this clone: Which antigen it targets is not known. The junction and the germline gene differ at one end; a read error may be behind it.

Per the germline V gene, SGHDN is the CDR1 and FVKESK is the CDR2. The CDR3 spans 19 residues, from the cysteine through the phenylalanine. Solely the CDR3 DNA is kept, with 57 bases framed from the first base. The protocol used for the library was PCR. For sequencing, an Illumina HiSeq 4000 was employed. High-throughput sequencing was used to profile the CDR3 region of the TCR beta-chain in every patient. The study's processing was this. Drawing on CDR3 differences between clinicopathological groups, the researchers built a classifier meant to tell apart patients with distant-metastatic papillary thyroid cancer. To measure repertoire diversity the researchers used the Shannon index, while the Morisita-Horn index served to gauge how similar the tumor and blood repertoires were. TCRdb reworked the public reads: Q25 trimming with fastp, MiXCR clone assembly, productive beta chains retained. TCRdb, not the authors, supplied the V and J calls. In this sample the table shows tens of thousands of clones, about 17% of which occur a single time. Together, the top ten hold over 9% of the sample.

The sample comprised blood. The chain was built from TRBV14 and TRBJ2-7; the best D guess is TRBD1, with 6 bases matching. The TCR originated in a male donor with papillary thyroid cancer or a benign thyroid nodule (not recorded which). Some clones in this sample may be carry-over from other donors' samples. The sequence in DNA is TGTGCCAGCGGTCCAAGTGTATCTCGTACAGGGTTATTAACCTACGATCAGTACTTC. Protein translation: CASGPSVSRTGLLTYDQYF.